A single sample gave rise to the 29 T cell receptor beta chains below, sequenced in a study of CD8 T cells in Susac syndrome. The RNA, about 0.5 to 1 ug, was put through reverse transcription using random hexamers. TCRdb analysed the immunoSEQ multiplex PCR reads with MiXCR anew, one entry per CDR3 protein. The data contain more than 80,000 distinct CDR3 sequences, approximately 94% of them singletons. The material sequenced was CD8+ T cells from PBMCs. Receptor source: a human donor with Susac syndrome.

This sequence joins TRBV25-1 and TRBJ1-2; D uncertain. V dropped 3 bases and J dropped 2 bases, with 7 bases sitting between them. The germline gives CDR1 MGHDK, CDR2 SYGVNS. There are 13 residues in the CDR3. As DNA, the CDR3 is TGTGCCAGCAGTGACCTGGAAAACTATGGCTACACCTTC. This sequence encodes CASSDLENYGYTF.

The rearrangement links TRBV27 to TRBJ2-1; D is possibly TRBD2 (5 bases). The CDR3 totals 16 residues. Looked up from germline, CDR1 is MNHEY and CDR2 is SMNVEV (reference sequence). Trimming stripped 0 bases from V and 0 bases from J, with 9 bases between. CDR3: CASSLSGESSYNEQFF. CDR3 DNA sequence: TGTGCCAGCAGTTTATCTGGGGAGAGCTCCTACAATGAGCAGTTCTTC.

V and J are TRBV12-3 or TRBV12-4 and TRBJ2-2; D is uncertain. The germline V and J ends were trimmed by 1 base and 6 bases, with 6 bases remaining between them. This CDR3 is built from 13 residues. CDR3 sequence reads: CASSLDGAGELFF. As DNA, the CDR3 is TGTGCCAGCAGTTTAGATGGGGCCGGGGAGCTGTTTTTT.

The chain recombines TRBV4-1 with TRBJ1-1; D is unclear. The V end was cut by 5 bases, the J end by 3 bases, with 13 bases between. The CDR3 has 14 residues. The germline V gene has CDR1 MGHRA and CDR2 YSYEKL. Here the CDR3 reads CASSFQVRDTEAFF. The CDR3 nucleotides are TGCGCCAGCAGCTTCCAGGTTAGGGACACTGAAGCTTTCTTT.

This chain connects TRBV9 to TRBJ2-5; a possible D gene is TRBD2 (6 bases). Germline V gene sequence: CDR1 SGDLS, CDR2 YYNGEE. Trimming pared 3 bases from V and 5 bases from J, leaving 11 bases between. The CDR3 has 13 amino acids. The CDR3 sequence: CASSGGGAETQYF. The CDR3 DNA is TGTGCCAGCAGCGGCGGAGGGGCTGAGACCCAGTACTTC.

This chain connects TRBV12-3 or TRBV12-4 to TRBJ2-7; D is perhaps TRBD1 or TRBD2 (5 bases each). The CDR3 contains 12 residues. Trimming took 1 base from V and 6 from J, leaving 7 bases between them. As DNA, the CDR3 is TGTGCCAGCAGTTTAGTGGGGACCGAGCAGTACTTC. Translated, it gives CASSLVGTEQYF.

This chain links TRBV25-1 with TRBJ2-1, with no clear D. Germline V gene sequence: CDR1 MGHDK, CDR2 SYGVNS. This CDR3 has 12 residues. Trimming pared 4 bases from V and 8 bases from J, leaving 9 bases between. Here the CDR3 DNA reads TGTGCCAGCAGTGTTGCTAGGGATGAGCAGTTCTTC. It codes for CASSVARDEQFF.

Here the CDR3 reads CASSSTESQGYTF. The CDR3 bases are TGTGCCAGCAGTTCGACCGAATCCCAGGGCTACACCTTC. J is TRBJ1-2 and V is TRBV6-2 or TRBV6-3; D gene uncertain. Trimming cost V 4 bases and J 8 bases, with 14 bases left between them. Germline V CDR1 and CDR2: MNHEY, SVGEGT. The CDR3 spans 13 residues.

This chain uses TRBV20-1 with TRBJ2-1; no firm D call. The CDR3 covers 14 residues. From germline, CDR1 is DFQATT and CDR2 SNEGSKA (reference sequence). Trimming pared 0 bases from V and 4 bases from J, leaving 10 bases between. CDR3 DNA: TGCAGTGCTAGAGATAACACCCATTACAATGAGCAGTTCTTC. Its translation: CSARDNTHYNEQFF.

The gene calls are TRBV3-1 and TRBJ2-5; 8 bases map to TRBD2. J lost 4 bases, V lost 3 bases, and 4 bases had no gene match. This CDR3 comprises 14 residues. Germline loops: CDR1 LGHDT, CDR2 YNNKEL (reference sequence). The CDR3 region is CASSQGLVRETQYF. In DNA form, the CDR3 reads TGTGCCAGCAGCCAGGGACTAGTAAGAGAGACCCAGTACTTC.

The genes are TRBV14 and TRBJ2-7; 7 bases line up with TRBD1. The germline gives CDR1 SGHDN, CDR2 FVKESK. The CDR3 length is 15 residues. After removal of 5 bases from V and 4 bases from J, the junction contained 11 bases not matched to a gene. The CDR3 here is CASSYQEGAGYEQYF. CDR3 in DNA: TGTGCCAGCAGCTACCAAGAGGGGGCAGGTTACGAGCAGTACTTC. Full variable domain (outside the CDR3, taken from reference TRBV14 and TRBJ2-7): EAGVTQFPSHSVIEKGQTVTLRCDPISGHDNLYWYRRVMGKEIKFLLHFVKESKQDESGMPNNRFLAERTGGTYSTLKVQPAELEDSGVYFCASSYQEGAGYEQYFGPGTRLTVT.

CDR3 coding DNA: TGTGCCAGCAGTTCGGCTAATTCTGGAAACACCATATATTTT. Translated, it gives CASSSANSGNTIYF. V usage is TRBV9 and J usage is TRBJ1-3; D ambiguous. V was trimmed by 5 bases and J by 1 base, leaving 10 bases between them. This CDR3 comprises 14 residues. Germline CDR1 reads SGDLS; CDR2 reads YYNGEE.

The chain links TRBV7-9 to TRBJ2-5; 12 nucleotides match TRBD2. Germline CDR1 SEHNR, CDR2 FQNEAQ (reference sequence). The CDR3 has 16 amino acids. With V trimmed by 5 bases and J by 3 bases, 7 bases remained unmatched. The CDR3 DNA reads TGTGCCAGCAGCCCCAGGACTAGCGGGGTAAAAGAGACCCAGTACTTC. This gives the protein CASSPRTSGVKETQYF.

The rearrangement links TRBV19 to TRBJ1-6, with D possibly TRBD1 on 5 matching bases. In germline, CDR1 is LNHDA, CDR2 SQIVND (reference sequence). The V and J ends lost 9 bases and 7 bases respectively, with 16 bases between them. The CDR3 consists of 14 residues. The CDR3 is CARPPAGLNSPLHF. The CDR3 nucleotides read TGTGCCAGACCCCCGGCAGGGCTCAATTCACCCCTCCACTTT.

The genes are TRBV25-1 and TRBJ2-7; TRBD2 matches at 8 bases. CDR1 and CDR2 (germline): MGHDK, SYGVNS. The CDR3 extends over 14 amino acids. Trimming took 7 bases from V and 3 from J; bases not matched to a gene: 8. CDR3 sequence (DNA): TGTGCCAGCATTGGAGGGCGGGGGGACTACGAGCAGTACTTC. It codes for CASIGGRGDYEQYF.

The rearrangement joins TRBV7-9 to TRBJ1-6; tentatively, D is TRBD1 (5 bases). The germline V gene has CDR1 SEHNR and CDR2 FQNEAQ (reference sequence). V was pared by 3 bases and J by 11 bases, with 14 bases between. The CDR3 totals 14 residues. CDR3 coding DNA: TGTGCCAGCAGCTTCGGGCAGGGTGTGACACCCCTCCACTTT. Its translation is CASSFGQGVTPLHF.

The chain combines TRBV20-1 with TRBJ1-1; D is unclear. The germline V gene encodes CDR1 DFQATT and CDR2 SNEGSKA (reference sequence). Trimming removed 0 bases from V and 0 bases from J, with 14 bases in between. The CDR3 length is 16 residues. CDR3: CSARDHTDYVNTEAFF. DNA of the CDR3: TGCAGTGCTAGAGATCATACAGACTACGTGAACACTGAAGCTTTCTTT.

The chain combines TRBV4-2 with TRBJ1-4; D is unclear. The CDR3 contains 15 residues. CDR1 is LGHNA and CDR2 is YNFKEQ in the germline V gene. V lost 1 base and J 8 bases, leaving 14 bases between the germline ends. The DNA of the CDR3 is TGTGCCAGCAGCCAAGGGGTATTTCTTCTCGAAAAACTGTTTTTT. Residues: CASSQGVFLLEKLFF.

DNA of the CDR3: TGCAGCGTTGAGACAGGGAGAAACTATGGCTACACCTTC. Its translation is CSVETGRNYGYTF. This sequence joins TRBV29-1 and TRBJ1-2, with 7 bases aligning to TRBD1. J was trimmed by 2 bases and V by 3 bases; bases with no gene match: 3. The CDR3 runs to 13 residues. Per the germline V gene, CDR1 is SQVTM and CDR2 is ANQGSEA. Filled out from reference TRBV29-1 and TRBJ1-2, the complete variable domain reads SAVISQKPSRDICQRGTSLTIQCQVDSQVTMMFWYRQQPGQSLTLIATANQGSEATYESGFVIDKFPISRPNLTFSTLTVSNMSPEDSSIYLCSVETGRNYGYTFGSGTRLTVV.

The gene calls are TRBV4-1 and TRBJ1-6, with D maybe TRBD1 (6 bases). The CDR3 length is 12 residues. Trimming removed 8 bases from V and 7 bases from J, with 9 bases in between. The germline CDR1 and CDR2 sequences are MGHRA and YSYEKL. CDR3: CASQGLNSPLHF. The CDR3 DNA sequence: TGCGCCAGCCAGGGGCTCAATTCACCCCTCCACTTT.

CDR3 amino acids: CSASTRYNEQFF. The DNA of the CDR3 is TGCAGTGCTAGTACTAGATACAATGAGCAGTTCTTC. This chain uses TRBV20-1 with TRBJ2-1; the D gene is possibly TRBD2 (5 bases). Germline values: CDR1 DFQATT, CDR2 SNEGSKA (reference sequence). This CDR3 has 12 residues. V was cut by 3 bases and J by 4 bases, with 7 bases left in between.

This clonotype was recorded only once. The chain has TRBV12-3 or TRBV12-4 and TRBJ1-5; no clear D gene. The length of the CDR3 is 14 residues. V was cut by 3 bases and J by 6 bases, with 12 bases left in between. CDR3 nucleotide sequence: TGTGCCAGCAGTTTGGGTCGGAAAGGTCAGCCCCAGCATTTT. Amino acid sequence: CASSLGRKGQPQHF.

J is TRBJ2-1 and V is TRBV11-2; D gene ambiguous. In germline, CDR1 is SGHAT, CDR2 FQNNGV. The CDR3 is 12 residues long. The V end was cut by 0 bases, the J end by 5 bases, with 2 bases between. DNA of the CDR3: TGTGCCAGCAGCTTAGAGCACAATGAGCAGTTCTTC. This encodes CASSLEHNEQFF.

The CDR3 nucleotides read TGTGCCAGCAGCTCCGCAGGGATAGAGACCCAGTACTTC. Translating gives CASSSAGIETQYF. The rearrangement uses TRBV9 and TRBJ2-5; D perhaps matches TRBD1 (5 bases). Trimming took 4 bases from V and 4 from J, leaving 11 bases between them. The CDR3 totals 13 residues. Per germline, CDR1 SGDLS and CDR2 YYNGEE.

V usage is TRBV10-3 and J usage is TRBJ2-1; D is unresolved. Germline CDR1 reads ENHRY; CDR2 reads SYGVKD. V lost 5 bases and J 7 bases, leaving 9 bases between the germline ends. The CDR3 sequence is 12 residues long. Here the CDR3 reads CAISTPVNEQFF. The CDR3 bases are TGTGCCATCAGTACTCCGGTGAATGAGCAGTTCTTC.

CDR3 in amino acids: CASSSAFWDFNTGELFF. For the CDR3, the DNA is TGTGCCAGCAGCTCGGCCTTCTGGGACTTCAACACCGGGGAGCTGTTTTTT. The V gene is TRBV5-6, the J gene TRBJ2-2; the D gene is possibly TRBD2 (6 bases). CDR1 and CDR2 from the germline V gene are SGHDT and YYEEEE. V lost 3 bases, J lost 2 bases, and 17 bases lay in between. There are 17 residues in the CDR3.

The chain is built from TRBV7-8 and TRBJ2-1, with unresolved D. This CDR3 comprises 13 residues. V was pared by 5 bases and J by 4 bases, with 9 bases between. The V gene's germline CDR1 is SGHVS and CDR2 FQNEAQ. The CDR3 bases are TGTGCCAGCAGCCAACACGGTTACAATGAGCAGTTCTTC. Protein: CASSQHGYNEQFF.

The V call is TRBV10-3, the J call TRBJ2-3; tentatively, D is TRBD1 or TRBD2 (5 bases each). Germline V lookup: CDR1 ENHRY, CDR2 SYGVKD. The CDR3 is 14 amino acids. V lost 6 bases and J 1 base, leaving 11 bases between the germline ends. The CDR3: CAIRRDGGTDTQYF. CDR3 bases: TGTGCCATCAGAAGGGACGGCGGCACAGATACGCAGTATTTT.

This clonotype came up once. The chain joins TRBV5-1 to TRBJ2-7, with 10 bases that match TRBD1. Trimming took 6 bases from V and 3 from J; bases not matched to a gene: 6. Per germline, CDR1 SGHRS and CDR2 YFSETQ. This CDR3 comprises 14 residues. Here the CDR3 reads CASTETGGDYEQYF. In DNA, the CDR3 is TGCGCCAGCACGGAGACAGGGGGCGACTACGAGCAGTACTTC.